This T cell receptor beta chain was identified during a study of T cell changes during pregnancy in multiple sclerosis. Libraries were prepared by immunoSEQ multiplex PCR; TCRdb keeps only in-frame clonotypes and omits some of them. The sample yields 25,000 to 30,000 clones, roughly 89% seen once. This specimen consisted of CD4+ T cells from peripheral blood mononuclear cells, obtained in the second trimester of pregnancy. The receptor's source is a female donor with multiple sclerosis, enrolled in a pregnancy study.

The DNA for the CDR3 is TGTGCCATCAGTGGTGGGGCAAGCCTGAACACTGAAGCTTTCTTT. Residues: CAISGGASLNTEAFF. The gene calls are TRBV10-3 and TRBJ1-1; possibly TRBD1 for D (5 bases). CDR3 length: 15 residues. Germline CDR1 ENHRY, CDR2 SYGVKD. The ends were cut back, 4 bases at V and 0 bases at J, with 12 bases in the middle.